The 29 T cell receptor beta chains below were found in one sample sequenced in a study of vaccination and CD4 T cells after COVID-19. Their antigens are not known. The treatment was: roughly 11-day PBMC culture with coronavirus spike peptide pools or control peptides (ViraFEST assay). Cultured CD4+ T-cell DNA underwent Oncomine TCR Beta short-read sequencing. One entry per CDR3 protein, called by TCRdb with MiXCR from the PCR reads. Altogether 14,000 to 15,000 distinct CDR3 sequences are present, 40% to 50% being singletons, with the ten largest covering 20% to 30%. Sequencing was performed on cultured CD4+ T cells from blood, taken after SARS-CoV-2 vaccination. Receptor source: a human donor with COVID-19.

This chain joins TRBV20-1 and TRBJ2-7; TRBD2 might be the D (6 bases). Germline V gene lookup returns CDR1 DFQATT and CDR2 SNEGSKA (reference sequence). This CDR3 region has 14 residues. Trimming removed 0 bases at V and 4 bases at J, with 13 bases between. CDR3 coding DNA: TGCAGTGCTAGAGATCCGGCGGGGATATACGAGCAGTACTTC. This sequence encodes CSARDPAGIYEQYF.

There are a few counts of this clonotype. The chain combines TRBV6-5 with TRBJ2-1; possibly TRBD1 for D (6 bases). Per the germline V gene, CDR1 is MNHEY and CDR2 is SVGAGI. The ends were cut back, 2 bases at V and 5 bases at J, with 16 bases in the middle. The CDR3 totals 16 residues. CDR3 protein: CASSYVKLGQNNEQFF. In nucleotides, the CDR3 is TGTGCCAGCAGTTACGTCAAACTAGGACAGAACAATGAGCAGTTCTTC.

This clonotype was counted only a few times. This chain links TRBV19 with TRBJ1-2, with 7 bases fitting TRBD1. V shed 5 bases and J 9 bases; nucleotides not matched to a gene: 12. The CDR3 consists of 14 residues. The germline gives CDR1 LNHDA, CDR2 SQIVND (reference sequence). CDR3 coding DNA: TGTGCCAGTAGTCCCCCGGGACAGATCTTCAGCTACACCTTC. Translation: CASSPPGQIFSYTF.

The genes are TRBV6-1 and TRBJ2-7; 10 bases agree with TRBD1. Germline values: CDR1 MNHNS, CDR2 SASEGT. The V and J ends lost 4 bases and 3 bases, in that order; junction bases with no gene match: 6. This CDR3 spans 15 amino acids. CDR3 DNA sequence: TGTGCCAGCAGTGGAGGACAGGGGGGGATCTACGAGCAGTACTTC. This translates into CASSGGQGGIYEQYF.

This clonotype turned up a few times. The J gene is TRBJ1-6, the V gene TRBV27; 10 bases agree with TRBD1. This CDR3 is 17 amino acids long. Losses at the gene ends were 2 bases for V and 7 bases for J; bases not matched to a gene: 8. The V gene's germline CDR1 is MNHEY and CDR2 SMNVEV (reference sequence). The CDR3 nucleotides are TGTGCCAGCAGTTTAGAGCCACAGACAGGGGGCAATTCACCCCTCCACTTT. As protein: CASSLEPQTGGNSPLHF.

The chain joins TRBV6-2 or TRBV6-3 to TRBJ2-2, with 13 bases aligning to TRBD2. Germline V gene sequence: CDR1 MNHEY, CDR2 SVGEGT. The trim removed 6 bases at V and 6 bases at J, leaving 1 base unmatched. The CDR3 spans 14 residues. The CDR3: CASRLAGGAGELFF. For the CDR3, the DNA is TGTGCCAGCAGACTAGCGGGGGGGGCCGGGGAGCTGTTTTTT.

This clonotype has just a few counts. This chain links TRBV7-2 with TRBJ1-4; 8 nucleotides agree with TRBD1. Losses at the gene ends were 3 bases for V and 5 bases for J; bases not matched to a gene: 2. The CDR3 is made up of 14 amino acids. The V gene's germline CDR1 is SGHTA and CDR2 FQGNSA. CDR3 nucleotides: TGTGCCAGCAGCTTGGACAGGGCCAATGAAAAACTGTTTTTT. This codes for CASSLDRANEKLFF.

The chain recombines TRBV5-6 with TRBJ1-1; no clear D gene. The ends were cut back, 4 bases at V and 4 bases at J, with 14 bases in the middle. The CDR3 has 14 residues. Germline V gene data show CDR1 as SGHDT and CDR2 as YYEEEE. CDR3 sequence: CASSRTLASTEAFF. The DNA for the CDR3 is TGTGCCAGCAGCAGGACTTTAGCCTCCACTGAAGCTTTCTTT.

The chain is built from TRBV11-3 and TRBJ2-3; D is perhaps TRBD2 (7 bases). The CDR3 totals 16 residues. The V gene's germline CDR1 is SGHNT and CDR2 YENEEA. The germline V and J ends were trimmed by 4 bases and 5 bases, with 19 bases remaining between them. CDR3 DNA sequence: TGTGCCAGCAGCTCCCCCGAGGGGGGGAACGAAGATACGCAGTATTTT. Translating gives CASSSPEGGNEDTQYF.

This clonotype was counted between two and nine times. This chain joins TRBV28 and TRBJ1-1; D remains unclear. CDR1 is MDHEN and CDR2 is SYDVKM in the germline V gene. Trimming pared 2 bases from V and 5 bases from J, leaving 6 bases between. This CDR3 comprises 12 residues. The CDR3 nucleotides are TGTGCCAGCAGTTTAGTTAGGACTGAAGCTTTCTTT. Translated: CASSLVRTEAFF.

The rearrangement links TRBV6-1 to TRBJ1-1; TRBD1 agrees at 8 bases. Per the germline V gene, CDR1 is MNHNS and CDR2 is SASEGT. Trimming removed 6 bases from V and 4 bases from J; junction bases left unmatched: 4. The CDR3 sequence is 13 residues long. In DNA, the CDR3 is TGTGCCAGCAGCCCCGACAGGGGCACTGAAGCTTTCTTT. Its translation is CASSPDRGTEAFF.

The CDR3 reads CASSLGGVGSYGYTF. Written as DNA, the CDR3 is TGTGCCAGCAGTTTAGGAGGGGTGGGTAGCTATGGCTACACCTTC. This chain connects TRBV27 to TRBJ1-2, with a weak D call TRBD1 (5 bases). The ends were cut back, 2 bases at V and 4 bases at J, with 14 bases in the middle. The CDR3 has 15 amino acids. Germline CDR1 is MNHEY and CDR2 is SMNVEV (reference sequence).

This clonotype came up a few times. The chain is built from TRBV11-2 and TRBJ2-3; 9 nucleotides line up with TRBD2. J lost 3 bases, V lost 10 bases, and 8 bases had no gene match. CDR3 length: 14 amino acids. CDR1 and CDR2 (germline): SGHAT, FQNNGV. CDR3 protein: CANGERGATDTQYF. DNA of the CDR3: TGTGCCAACGGCGAGCGGGGGGCGACAGATACGCAGTATTTT.

V usage is TRBV19 and J usage is TRBJ2-7; D uncertain. CDR1 and CDR2 (germline): LNHDA, SQIVND (reference sequence). V dropped 4 bases and J dropped 3 bases, with 4 bases sitting between them. The CDR3 runs to 11 residues. CDR3 DNA sequence: TGTGCCAGTAGTACGGGCTACGAGCAGTACTTC. This codes for CASSTGYEQYF.

V is TRBV6-2 or TRBV6-3 and J is TRBJ1-1; 8 positions match TRBD1. Germline V gene data show CDR1 as MNHEY and CDR2 as SVGEGT. This CDR3 is built from 14 residues. J lost 5 bases, V lost 7 bases, and 9 bases had no gene match. The CDR3 spells CASNENRGGTEAFF. CDR3 DNA sequence: TGTGCCAGCAACGAGAACAGGGGGGGGACTGAAGCTTTCTTT.

This clonotype was detected only a few times. In DNA, the CDR3 is TGTGCCAGCAGTGGGCAAGGGAGCGGGGGGGCCCCAGATACGCAGTATTTT. Residues: CASSGQGSGGAPDTQYF. The chain joins TRBV6-1 to TRBJ2-3; 10 bases line up with TRBD2. The CDR3 extends over 17 amino acids. The trim removed 4 bases at V and 4 bases at J, leaving 11 bases unmatched. Germline CDR1 reads MNHNS; CDR2 reads SASEGT.

The CDR3 reads CASSYPSGTGGNQPQHF. In DNA form, the CDR3 reads TGTGCCAGCAGTTACCCATCCGGGACAGGGGGCAATCAGCCCCAGCATTTT. V usage is TRBV6-2 or TRBV6-3 and J usage is TRBJ1-5; 10 bases line up with TRBD1. The germline gives CDR1 MNHEY, CDR2 SVGEGT. Trimming cost V 2 bases and J 2 bases; bases outside gene matches: 6. CDR3 size: 17 residues.

A few counts support this clonotype. The V and J genes are TRBV15 and TRBJ2-2, with TRBD1 matching over 7 bases. Looked up from germline, CDR1 is LNHNV and CDR2 is YYDKDF (reference sequence). With 3 bases clipped from V and 3 bases from J, the junction kept 7 bases outside the gene matches. This CDR3 is 16 amino acids long. DNA of the CDR3: TGTGCCACCAGCAGTGACAGGGACAGCTACACCGGGGAGCTGTTTTTT. Residues: CATSSDRDSYTGELFF. The full variable domain, in which reference TRBV15 and TRBJ2-2 provide the parts outside the CDR3, is DAMVIQNPRYQVTQFGKPVTLSCSQTLNHNVMYWYQQKSSQAPKLLFHYYDKDFNNEADTPDNFQSRRPNTSFCFLDIRSPGLGDTAMYLCATSSDRDSYTGELFFGEGSRLTVL.

This clonotype was counted only a few times. J is TRBJ2-5 and V is TRBV24-1; 7 nucleotides line up with TRBD2. V gave up 5 bases and J gave up 1 base; unmatched junction bases: 6. Germline V lookup: CDR1 KGHDR, CDR2 SFDVKD. This CDR3 region has 15 residues. CDR3 DNA sequence: TGTGCCACCAGTGCGGGGGAGCGGGGCCAAGAGACCCAGTACTTC. This encodes CATSAGERGQETQYF.

The chain uses TRBV7-3 and TRBJ1-1, with D tentatively TRBD1 (5 bases). Trimming pared 5 bases from V and 1 base from J, leaving 11 bases between. This CDR3 spans 14 amino acids. Germline V gives CDR1 SGHTA, CDR2 FQGTGA. CDR3 coding DNA: TGTGCCAGCAGCCACGGTGGGGGGAACACTGAAGCTTTCTTT. Residues: CASSHGGGNTEAFF. Supplemented by reference TRBV7-3 and TRBJ1-1, the full variable domain reads GAGVSQTPSNKVTEKGKYVELRCDPISGHTALYWYRQSLGQGPEFLIYFQGTGAADDSGLPNDRFFAVRPEGSVSTLKIQRTERGDSAVYLCASSHGGGNTEAFFGQGTRLTVV.

This clonotype came up a few times. V is TRBV20-1 and J is TRBJ1-2, with a possible D match to TRBD1 (5 bases). Trimming took 1 base from V and 2 from J, leaving 8 bases between them. Germline V lookup: CDR1 DFQATT, CDR2 SNEGSKA (reference sequence). The CDR3 extends over 13 amino acids. In DNA form, the CDR3 reads TGCAGTGCTAGAGTACCAGGGAACTATGGCTACACCTTC. The encoded protein is CSARVPGNYGYTF.

The chain uses TRBV20-1 and TRBJ1-2; 12 positions match TRBD1. CDR3 length: 16 amino acids. V lost 2 bases and J lost 7; bases outside the gene matches: 11. In germline, CDR1 is DFQATT, CDR2 SNEGSKA (reference sequence). The CDR3 coding sequence is TGCAGTGCTAGAATCGGGTCGGGACAGGGGGCAGGTGGCTACACCTTC. This sequence encodes CSARIGSGQGAGGYTF.

The chain carries TRBV6-1 and TRBJ2-3; 7 bases match TRBD2. V trimming: 8 bases; J trimming: 0 bases; junction bases outside the gene matches: 14. Germline CDR1 is MNHNS and CDR2 is SASEGT. CDR3 length equals 17 residues. For the CDR3, the DNA is TGTGCCAGCGCTCGGGGGGAGGGAGGGGCGAGCACAGATACGCAGTATTTT. This translates into CASARGEGGASTDTQYF.

This clonotype was seen a handful of times. The chain uses TRBV20-1 and TRBJ1-4; a possible D gene is TRBD1 (5 bases). Trimming pared 0 bases from V and 13 bases from J, leaving 12 bases between. This CDR3 contains 12 residues. Per the germline V gene, CDR1 is DFQATT and CDR2 is SNEGSKA (reference sequence). The DNA of the CDR3 is TGCAGTGCTAGAGAAGTGGTAGACAGACTGTTTTTT. This encodes CSAREVVDRLFF.

The chain couples TRBV20-1 to TRBJ1-2; D may be TRBD1 (5 bases). Germline CDR1 is DFQATT and CDR2 is SNEGSKA (reference sequence). The V gene lost 0 bases and the J gene lost 4 bases, with 24 bases spanning the gap. The CDR3 runs to 18 residues. CDR3 bases: TGCAGTGCTAGAGATCAATTATTGGGGACCGCTTTGGGCTATGGCTACACCTTC. The encoded protein is CSARDQLLGTALGYGYTF.

The chain is built from TRBV7-8 and TRBJ2-6; 10 bases line up with TRBD1. V lost 4 bases, J lost 0 bases, and 3 bases stayed unmatched. Germline CDR1 and CDR2: SGHVS and FQNEAQ. CDR3 length: 17 amino acids. Here the CDR3 reads CASSSGTGASGANVLTF. DNA of the CDR3: TGTGCCAGCAGCTCCGGGACAGGGGCCTCTGGGGCCAACGTCCTGACTTTC. The variable domain in full, with the rest retrieved from reference TRBV7-8 and TRBJ2-6, is GAGVSQSPRYKVAKRGQDVALRCDPISGHVSLFWYQQALGQGPEFLTYFQNEAQLDKSGLPSDRFFAERPEGSVSTLKIQRTQQEDSAVYLCASSSGTGASGANVLTFGAGSRLTVL.

V usage is TRBV6-5 and J usage is TRBJ1-2, with 8 bases aligning to TRBD1. The CDR3 has 18 residues. Germline-derived CDR1 and CDR2 are MNHEY and SVGAGI. Trimming removed 3 bases from V and 2 bases from J; junction bases left unmatched: 14. The CDR3 is CASSYGTGGAPLNYGYTF. The CDR3 DNA follows: TGTGCCAGCAGTTATGGGACAGGTGGAGCCCCTTTGAACTATGGCTACACCTTC.

V usage is TRBV9 and J usage is TRBJ2-7; TRBD1 matches 8 bases. The J segment lost 7 bases and the V segment lost 0 bases, leaving 9 bases of the junction unmatched. The germline CDR1 and CDR2 sequences are SGDLS and YYNGEE. The CDR3 totals 15 residues. The CDR3 nucleotides are TGTGCCAGCAGCGTAGACAACAGGGGGACGGGAGAGCAGTACTTC. Translated, it gives CASSVDNRGTGEQYF.

This clonotype was seen a few times. V gene TRBV24-1 combines with J gene TRBJ1-5; D not resolved. V was pared by 4 bases and J by 7 bases, with 7 bases between. Germline CDR1 KGHDR, CDR2 SFDVKD. This CDR3 has 12 residues. The CDR3 protein is CATSEFEQPQHF. Here the CDR3 DNA reads TGTGCCACCAGTGAATTCGAACAGCCCCAGCATTTT.